This T cell receptor beta chain appears in the sequencing data of a study of blood T cell repertoires in COVID-19. Study details: Samples of COVID-19 (acute and convalescent) were obtained from the United States, Italy and Spain. PBMCs, B-cell-depleted T cells, or T cells were the source of the cDNA or gDNA that made up the material.

The CDR3 spans 15 residues. The ends lost 1 base at V and 4 bases at J; junction bases unmatched: 7. Germline assignment: CDR1 MNHNS and CDR2 SASEGT. Authors' analysis steps: The authors estimated nucleated cell counts from reference gene primer amplification. Only in-frame clones appear in the TCRdb table, and some are missing; sequencing was by immunoSEQ multiplex PCR. The D gene and trimming were derived from the DNA, and the V and J assignments and clone size from that table. The profile shows hundreds of thousands of clones, 85% of them singletons. The specimen was peripheral blood. The J gene is TRBJ2-7, the V gene TRBV6-1, with TRBD1 identical over 7 bases. This clonotype originated in a human donor in a cohort sampled during active COVID-19. As DNA, the CDR3 is TGTGCCAGCAGTGAAGGAAGGGGGCGCGGGTACGAGCAGTACTTC. Amino acid sequence: CASSEGRGRGYEQYF.